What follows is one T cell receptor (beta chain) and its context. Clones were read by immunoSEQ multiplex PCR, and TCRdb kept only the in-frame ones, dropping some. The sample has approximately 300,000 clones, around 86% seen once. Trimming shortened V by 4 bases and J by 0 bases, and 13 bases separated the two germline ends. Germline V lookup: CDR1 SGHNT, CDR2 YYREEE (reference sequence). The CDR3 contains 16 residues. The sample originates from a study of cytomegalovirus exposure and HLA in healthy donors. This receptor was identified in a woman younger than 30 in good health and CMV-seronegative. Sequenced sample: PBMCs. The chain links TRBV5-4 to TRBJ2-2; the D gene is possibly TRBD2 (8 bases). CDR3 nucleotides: TGTGCCAGCAGCCGGGGGGGGACAGCGAACACCGGGGAGCTGTTTTTT. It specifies CASSRGGTANTGELFF.